This record covers a single T cell receptor (beta chain). Its matching antigen is unknown. The donors comprised healthy bone marrow donors. These data are taken from a study of cytomegalovirus exposure and HLA in healthy donors. On the study more broadly: Earlier, 95 million to 140 million unique TCR beta sequences were recovered from some 200 million T cells by an analysis.

Overall study results and limits: Sequencing probably produced one cluster of sequence variants that were highly shared. The study labeled 170 or so TCR beta chains cytomegalovirus-associated.

The PCR was carried out with 60 Vbeta primers and 13 Jbeta primers. Sequencing was performed with immunoSEQ multiplex PCR; in TCRdb, only in-frame clones are kept and a portion is missing. The sample records around 150,000 clones, roughly 82% being singletons. V shed 4 bases and J 4 bases; nucleotides not matched to a gene: 7. Germline loops: CDR1 SGHNT, CDR2 YYREEE (reference sequence). CDR3 size: 14 residues. The TCR sequence derives from a man aged 45-65 years in good health and CMV-seropositive. Sequencing used PBMCs. V is TRBV5-4 and J is TRBJ2-5, with 7 bases aligning to TRBD2. The CDR3 protein is CASSEQRGSETQYF. Written as DNA, the CDR3 is TGTGCCAGCAGCGAACAGCGGGGTTCAGAGACCCAGTACTTC.